This TCR beta chain was captured by sequencing in a study of CD8 T cells in ankylosing spondylitis. The study, taken as a whole, reports: According to the report, clones linked to the disease were significantly enriched in matched synovial fluid samples taken from ankylosing spondylitis patients. Characteristic, it appeared, of ankylosing spondylitis blood was a TCR beta motif of about eight highly homologous variants.

By quantitative 5'-RACE with molecular barcodes, the TCR beta libraries were made. TCRdb reprocessed the 5' RACE reads via MiXCR and lists one record per CDR3 protein. The sample has some 200,000 distinct CDR3 sequences, more than 10% seen once. As for this clonotype: Its specificity is not known.

Germline-derived CDR1 and CDR2 are MNHEY and SMNVEV (reference sequence). V dropped 9 bases and J dropped 6; count of bases not matched to a gene: 9. This CDR3 comprises 14 residues. The receptor comes from a male donor with ankylosing spondylitis or in good health (not recorded which). V is TRBV27 and J is TRBJ2-4; 9 positions match TRBD1. Sequencing input: blood, either unsorted or a sorted T cell fraction (not recorded which). CDR3 protein: CASGGGTGINIQYF. The CDR3 nucleotides are TGTGCCAGTGGAGGTGGGACAGGGATAAACATTCAGTACTTC.